Listed below are T cell receptor beta chains from one sample, sequenced in a study of sequential checkpoint blockade in melanoma. Sequencing used immunoSEQ multiplex PCR; TCRdb keeps in-frame clones, though not all of them. The sample consists of 10,000 to 15,000 clones, 21% of them appearing once. The sample consisted of tumor tissue (inferred from file names), taken from a patient given nivolumab and ipilimumab in sequence. The receptors here all came from a human donor with melanoma. Each CDR3 is given with its conserved first and last residue. The D gene is left open where the match is weak. Rows may omit the clone size; those that give it use once, few, many or a size class.

V	D	size	J	CDR3	DNA
TRBV11-3	.	many	TRBJ2-5	CASSFRTGYQETQYF	TGTGCCAGCAGCTTCCGAACAGGGTACCAAGAGACCCAGTACTTC
TRBV4-1	.	many	TRBJ2-6	CASSQEGARGANVLTF	TGCGCCAGCAGCCAAGAGGGGGCGCGGGGGGCCAACGTCCTGACTTTC
TRBV9	TRBD1	few	TRBJ2-7	CASSPHPGTGSEQYF	TGTGCCAGCAGTCCCCACCCCGGGACAGGGTCTGAGCAGTACTTC
TRBV10-3	.	few	TRBJ2-1	CAISENHGDEQFF	TGTGCCATCAGTGAGAACCACGGGGATGAGCAGTTCTTC
TRBV18	.	.	TRBJ2-6	CAAHGGHSGANVLTF	TGTGCCGCCCACGGCGGGCACTCTGGGGCCAACGTCCTGACTTTC
TRBV28	.	.	TRBJ1-1	CASSFYGYTEAFF	TGTGCCAGCAGTTTCTATGGTTACACTGAAGCTTTCTTT
TRBV19	.	once	TRBJ2-1	CASTNRDDNEQFF	TGTGCCAGTACGAATCGGGACGACAATGAGCAGTTCTTC
TRBV10-2	.	.	TRBJ2-1	CASSGSGRDEQFF	TGCGCCAGCAGTGGCTCGGGCCGCGATGAGCAGTTCTTC
TRBV6-7	.	few	TRBJ2-4	CASNRENIQYF	TGTGCCAGCAACCGGGAAAACATTCAGTACTTC
TRBV11-3	TRBD1	few	TRBJ2-7	CASSSGQGPEYEQYF	TGTGCCAGCAGCTCGGGACAGGGTCCAGAGTACGAGCAGTACTTC
TRBV14	TRBD2	.	TRBJ2-7	CASSQAIRGGAYEQYF	TGTGCCAGCAGCCAAGCGATCCGCGGGGGGGCCTACGAGCAGTACTTC
TRBV11-3	.	many	TRBJ2-7	CASSLGTGFYEQYF	TGTGCCAGCAGCTTGGGGACTGGTTTCTACGAGCAGTACTTC
TRBV6-8	.	few	TRBJ1-2	CASSYPDSPLRNYGYTF	TGTGCCAGCAGTTACCCGGACAGCCCCCTGAGGAACTATGGCTACACCTTC
TRBV18	TRBD2	.	TRBJ2-7	CASSPASGGANEQYF	TGTGCCAGCTCACCAGCCAGCGGGGGGGCGAACGAGCAGTACTTC
TRBV6-8	TRBD1	medium-sized	TRBJ2-1	CASSWGQGSYNEQFF	TGTGCCAGCAGTTGGGGACAGGGGTCGTACAATGAGCAGTTCTTC
TRBV15	.	.	TRBJ1-2	CATSRDQGRGGYTF	TGTGCCACCAGCAGGGATCAGGGGCGGGGTGGCTACACCTTC
TRBV10-2	.	few	TRBJ1-2	CASSESTGGGGYTF	TGCGCCAGCAGTGAGTCGACGGGGGGCGGAGGCTACACCTTC
TRBV25-1	.	few	TRBJ1-1	CASSELTREGSEAFF	TGTGCCAGCAGTGAATTGACCCGAGAGGGCTCTGAAGCTTTCTTT
TRBV6-8	TRBD1	medium-sized	TRBJ1-4	CASSYSGTDEKLFF	TGTGCCAGCAGTTACTCAGGGACAGATGAAAAACTGTTTTTT
TRBV23-1	.	many	TRBJ2-7	CASSQEPQPAYEQYF	TGCGCCAGCAGCCAAGAGCCCCAGCCAGCCTACGAGCAGTACTTC
TRBV11-3	.	.	TRBJ1-5	CASSLLPGLEQPQHF	TGTGCCAGCAGCTTGTTGCCGGGGTTGGAACAGCCCCAGCATTTT
TRBV9	.	many	TRBJ2-1	CASSVGWGANEQFF	TGTGCCAGCAGCGTAGGCTGGGGGGCCAATGAGCAGTTCTTC
TRBV15	.	.	TRBJ2-3	CATSRTSGPFIDTQYF	TGTGCCACCAGCAGGACTTCGGGACCCTTCATAGATACGCAGTATTTT
TRBV11-3	.	many	TRBJ2-3	CASSLVRFGDTQYF	TGTGCCAGCAGCTTAGTTCGGTTTGGGGATACGCAGTATTTT
TRBV11-3	.	medium-sized	TRBJ1-5	CASSLDRSNQPQHF	TGTGCCAGCAGCTTAGATCGCAGCAATCAGCCCCAGCATTTT
TRBV19	TRBD1	.	TRBJ1-1	CASRTGSLTNTEAFF	TGTGCCAGCAGGACAGGGAGTTTGACGAACACTGAAGCTTTCTTT
TRBV11-3	.	few	TRBJ1-6	CASSLDLGSYNSPLHF	TGTGCCAGCAGCTTAGATCTGGGATCCTATAATTCACCCCTCCACTTT
TRBV6-8	TRBD2	few	TRBJ2-3	CASRRSGGATDTQYF	TGTGCCAGCAGACGGAGCGGGGGGGCCACAGATACGCAGTATTTT
TRBV28	.	.	TRBJ2-2	CASSLKRTNGNTGELFF	TGTGCCAGCAGTTTGAAGCGGACCAATGGGAACACCGGGGAGCTGTTTTTT
TRBV6-1	.	few	TRBJ2-5	CASSEASSQETQYF	TGTGCCAGCAGTGAAGCCAGCAGCCAAGAGACCCAGTACTTC
TRBV6-8	.	few	TRBJ2-3	CASSYTSGALMTDTQYF	TGTGCCAGCAGTTACACCTCAGGGGCCCTCATGACAGATACGCAGTATTTT
TRBV11-3	.	.	TRBJ1-1	CASSLVGLHASTEAFF	TGTGCCAGCAGCTTAGTGGGCCTCCACGCCTCCACTGAAGCTTTCTTT
TRBV10-1	.	.	TRBJ2-7	CASSGTYEQYF	TGCGCCAGCAGTGGGACTTACGAGCAGTACTTC
TRBV6-8	.	.	TRBJ1-5	CASMEGFVGNQPQHF	TGTGCCAGCATGGAGGGGTTCGTAGGCAATCAGCCCCAGCATTTT
TRBV19	.	few	TRBJ2-3	CASSIALLTIPDTQYF	TGTGCCAGTAGTATAGCCCTCCTGACTATTCCAGATACGCAGTATTTT
TRBV6-8	.	.	TRBJ1-2	CASSYAVDGYGYTF	TGTGCCAGCAGTTACGCTGTAGACGGTTATGGCTACACCTTC
TRBV6-8	.	few	TRBJ2-5	CASSASRGETQYF	TGTGCCAGCAGTGCATCCCGGGGAGAGACCCAGTACTTC